This TCR beta chain emerged from a study of T cells in localized non-small cell lung cancer. Study-wide points: Exceeding tumor, uninvolved adjacent lung had the highest T cell clonality. Because only a single region of the tumor was sequenced, heterogeneity remains possible.

Method: immunoSEQ multiplex PCR; TCRdb's copy keeps in-frame clones and lacks some. Of 25,000 to 35,000 clones listed, 80% to 85% are singletons. This CDR3 has 13 amino acids. V lost 8 bases and J lost 7, with 16 bases in between. CDR1 is SNHLY, CDR2 FYNNEI, per germline. A word on this clone: Its specificity is unknown.

The chain couples TRBV2 to TRBJ2-3, with D perhaps given as TRBD1 or TRBD2 (5 bases each). The sequencing used peripheral blood mononuclear cells, collected before any cancer treatment. The clonotype originates from a man aged 35 to 69 with stage III lung adenocarcinoma. In DNA, the CDR3 is TGTGCCAGCGGTGGGGGAACAGTTAATACGCAGTATTTT. Translated, it gives CASGGGTVNTQYF.